These 18 T cell receptor beta chains were all obtained from the same sample, sequenced in a study of blood T cell repertoires in COVID-19. Sequencing was performed with immunoSEQ multiplex PCR; in TCRdb, only in-frame clones are kept and a portion is missing. This sample carries about 95,000 clones, around 90% of them seen once, and the ten largest clones take around 2.8%. The sequenced sample was peripheral blood. The receptors shown here come from a man aged 45-65 years with COVID-19, enrolled during active disease.

The genes are TRBV30 and TRBJ2-5; 10 nucleotides line up with TRBD1. CDR1 and CDR2 from the germline V gene are GTSNPN and SVGIG (reference sequence). The CDR3 totals 13 residues. Trimming cost V 8 bases and J 3 bases; bases outside gene matches: 6. This CDR3 is CATDRGLKETQYF. The CDR3 DNA follows: TGTGCCACAGACAGGGGGCTGAAAGAGACCCAGTACTTC.

This clone has only a few counts. The CDR3 nucleotides read TGCGCCAGCAGCTTGACAGGCGAAAGCTCTGGAAACACCATATATTTT. Amino acids: CASSLTGESSGNTIYF. V is TRBV5-1 and J is TRBJ1-3; D perhaps matches TRBD1 (5 bases). CDR3 length: 16 amino acids. Trimming pared 1 base from V and 0 bases from J, leaving 11 bases between. Per germline, CDR1 SGHRS and CDR2 YFSETQ. The entire variable domain, with the rest obtained from reference TRBV5-1 and TRBJ1-3, is as follows: KAGVTQTPRYLIKTRGQQVTLSCSPISGHRSVSWYQQTPGQGLQFLFEYFSETQRNKGNFPGRFSGRQFSNSRSEMNVSTLELGDSALYLCASSLTGESSGNTIYFGEGSWLTVV.

The chain links TRBV19 to TRBJ1-1; D is unclear. The ends were cut back, 7 bases at V and 0 bases at J, with 21 bases in the middle. The germline V gene has CDR1 LNHDA and CDR2 SQIVND (reference sequence). The CDR3 length is 17 residues. This CDR3 reads CASTSLDPAPLNTEAFF. The CDR3 DNA sequence: TGTGCCAGTACTAGCTTGGACCCCGCTCCCTTGAACACTGAAGCTTTCTTT.

The V and J genes are TRBV9 and TRBJ1-5; 9 nucleotides line up with TRBD1. CDR1 SGDLS and CDR2 YYNGEE come from the germline V gene. The CDR3 spans 14 residues. V trimming: 3 bases; J trimming: 2 bases; junction bases outside the gene matches: 0. CDR3 in DNA: TGTGCCAGCAGCGGGACAGGGGGCAATCAGCCCCAGCATTTT. Its protein product is CASSGTGGNQPQHF.

The rearrangement uses TRBV6-1 and TRBJ2-7; D gene ambiguous. CDR1 MNHNS and CDR2 SASEGT come from the germline V gene. This CDR3 has 17 amino acids. The V end lost 2 bases, the J end lost 3 bases, and 20 bases lay between the germline ends. CDR3 nucleotide sequence: TGTGCCAGCAGTGAATCCTTAACCGGGTCAAGATACTACGAGCAGTACTTC. Its translation is CASSESLTGSRYYEQYF.

The genes are TRBV4-1 and TRBJ2-7; 10 bases align to TRBD1. Trimming at V came to 3 bases and at J to 5 bases, leaving 13 bases not matched to a gene. CDR3 length: 17 amino acids. Germline lookup yields CDR1 MGHRA and CDR2 YSYEKL. CDR3 DNA: TGCGCCAGCAGCCACCGGGGTACCGGGACAGGGGACCACGAGCAGTACTTC. It is translated as CASSHRGTGTGDHEQYF.

J is TRBJ2-7 and V is TRBV4-2; TRBD1 is a possible D gene (5 bases). This CDR3 comprises 16 residues. The germline V and J ends were trimmed by 0 bases and 3 bases, with 15 bases remaining between them. The germline V gene encodes CDR1 LGHNA and CDR2 YNFKEQ. This CDR3 is CASSQDLWGLGYEQYF. Written as DNA, the CDR3 is TGTGCCAGCAGCCAAGATTTGTGGGGCCTGGGCTACGAGCAGTACTTC.

The rearrangement joins TRBV10-3 to TRBJ2-5; 11 nucleotides line up with TRBD2. Germline V gives CDR1 ENHRY, CDR2 SYGVKD. The V gene end was trimmed by 2 bases and the J gene end by 3 bases; junction bases not matched to a gene: 8. The CDR3 consists of 17 residues. This chain's CDR3 is CAISEIAGGQGKETQYF. The CDR3 coding sequence is TGTGCCATCAGTGAGATAGCGGGGGGGCAAGGCAAAGAGACCCAGTACTTC.

CDR3 sequence: CASSSGLRPEQFF. In DNA, the CDR3 is TGTGCCAGCAGTTCGGGACTCCGTCCTGAGCAGTTCTTC. This chain joins TRBV2 and TRBJ2-1, with D perhaps matching TRBD2 (6 bases). The CDR3 extends over 13 amino acids. Germline lookup yields CDR1 SNHLY and CDR2 FYNNEI. Trimming stripped 5 bases from V and 9 bases from J, with 14 bases between. Supplemented by reference TRBV2 and TRBJ2-1, the full variable domain reads EPEVTQTPSHQVTQMGQEVILRCVPISNHLYFYWYRQILGQKVEFLVSFYNNEISEKSEIFDDQFSVERPDGSNFTLKIRSTKLEDSAMYFCASSSGLRPEQFFGPGTRLTVL.

The V call is TRBV11-2, the J call TRBJ1-5; tentative D call: TRBD1 (5 bases). The CDR3 runs 13 residues. The germline V gene encodes CDR1 SGHAT and CDR2 FQNNGV. Trimming shortened V by 5 bases and J by 11 bases, and 16 bases separated the two germline ends. CDR3 DNA: TGTGCCAGCAGCAGACCTTACGGGGGGACCCAGCATTTT. It yields the protein CASSRPYGGTQHF. The full variable domain, rest sourced from reference TRBV11-2 and TRBJ1-5, is EAGVAQSPRYKIIEKRQSVAFWCNPISGHATLYWYQQILGQGPKLLIQFQNNGVVDDSQLPKDRFSAERLKGVDSTLKIQPAKLEDSAVYLCASSRPYGGTQHFGDGTRLSIL.

J is TRBJ1-6 and V is TRBV6-2 or TRBV6-3, with 10 nucleotides matching TRBD1. The CDR3 length is 17 residues. Germline values: CDR1 MNHEY, CDR2 SVGEGT. After removal of 5 bases from V and 7 bases from J, the junction contained 11 bases not matched to a gene. The chain's CDR3 is CASSPRDRGFENSPLHF. In nucleotides, the CDR3 is TGTGCCAGCAGTCCAAGGGACAGGGGATTTGAGAATTCACCCCTCCACTTT.

CDR3 DNA: TGTGCCACCAGCAGGCGGGACAGGACTAACTATGGCTACACCTTC. Its translation is CATSRRDRTNYGYTF. The V gene is TRBV15, the J gene TRBJ1-2; TRBD1 agrees at 8 bases. The germline CDR1 and CDR2 sequences are LNHNV and YYDKDF (reference sequence). This CDR3 is built from 15 residues. The trim removed 3 bases at V and 0 bases at J, leaving 3 bases unmatched.

The rearrangement joins TRBV9 to TRBJ2-1, with D possibly TRBD2 on 7 matching bases. The CDR3 is 16 amino acids. Germline CDR1 and CDR2: SGDLS and YYNGEE. V dropped 3 bases and J dropped 5 bases, with 18 bases sitting between them. CDR3 amino acids: CASSAPWGGPDNEQFF. The CDR3 DNA reads TGTGCCAGCAGCGCCCCTTGGGGGGGGCCGGACAATGAGCAGTTCTTC.

The CDR3, as DNA: TGTGCCAGCTCTCGCATGGGGACACTAGGAAACACCATATATTTT. Translation: CASSRMGTLGNTIYF. The V call is TRBV25-1, the J call TRBJ1-3; D may be TRBD1 (6 bases). V gave up 8 bases and J gave up 4 bases, with 18 bases separating them. The CDR3 length is 15 residues. The germline V gene has CDR1 MGHDK and CDR2 SYGVNS.

J is TRBJ2-3 and V is TRBV9; 10 positions agree with TRBD1. Germline V gives CDR1 SGDLS, CDR2 YYNGEE. V lost 4 bases and J lost 5; bases outside the gene matches: 13. The length of the CDR3 is 17 residues. The CDR3 here is CASSPTLTGGAGDTQYF. CDR3 DNA: TGTGCCAGCAGCCCCACGTTGACAGGGGGCGCAGGAGATACGCAGTATTTT. Combining the CDR3 with reference TRBV9 and TRBJ2-3 gives the whole variable domain DSGVTQTPKHLITATGQRVTLRCSPRSGDLSVYWYQQSLDQGLQFLIQYYNGEERAKGNILERFSAQQFPDLHSELNLSSLELGDSALYFCASSPTLTGGAGDTQYFGPGTRLTVL.

The chain recombines TRBV19 with TRBJ1-1; D is unclear. Germline V gene lookup returns CDR1 LNHDA and CDR2 SQIVND (reference sequence). V lost 8 bases and J lost 1, with 14 bases in between. The CDR3 has 14 residues. Here the CDR3 reads CASALERSNTEAFF. As DNA, the CDR3 is TGTGCCAGTGCACTCGAGAGGTCGAACACTGAAGCTTTCTTT.

The chain employs TRBV2 and TRBJ1-3; D remains unclear. The germline CDR1 and CDR2 sequences are SNHLY and FYNNEI. V was trimmed by 8 bases and J by 2 bases, leaving 16 bases between them. This CDR3 is built from 15 residues. CDR3 protein: CASGLTEGPGNTIYF. The CDR3 bases are TGTGCCAGCGGACTAACTGAAGGGCCTGGAAACACCATATATTTT.

J is TRBJ1-5 and V is TRBV2; 7 bases match TRBD1. Germline V gene data show CDR1 as SNHLY and CDR2 as FYNNEI. Germline trimming cut 4 bases from V and 9 bases from J; bases unmatched to any gene: 9. CDR3 length: 14 residues. The CDR3 region has the DNA TGTGCCAGCAGTGTTAGACAGGGAGTCCGGCCCCAGCATTTT. Amino acids: CASSVRQGVRPQHF.